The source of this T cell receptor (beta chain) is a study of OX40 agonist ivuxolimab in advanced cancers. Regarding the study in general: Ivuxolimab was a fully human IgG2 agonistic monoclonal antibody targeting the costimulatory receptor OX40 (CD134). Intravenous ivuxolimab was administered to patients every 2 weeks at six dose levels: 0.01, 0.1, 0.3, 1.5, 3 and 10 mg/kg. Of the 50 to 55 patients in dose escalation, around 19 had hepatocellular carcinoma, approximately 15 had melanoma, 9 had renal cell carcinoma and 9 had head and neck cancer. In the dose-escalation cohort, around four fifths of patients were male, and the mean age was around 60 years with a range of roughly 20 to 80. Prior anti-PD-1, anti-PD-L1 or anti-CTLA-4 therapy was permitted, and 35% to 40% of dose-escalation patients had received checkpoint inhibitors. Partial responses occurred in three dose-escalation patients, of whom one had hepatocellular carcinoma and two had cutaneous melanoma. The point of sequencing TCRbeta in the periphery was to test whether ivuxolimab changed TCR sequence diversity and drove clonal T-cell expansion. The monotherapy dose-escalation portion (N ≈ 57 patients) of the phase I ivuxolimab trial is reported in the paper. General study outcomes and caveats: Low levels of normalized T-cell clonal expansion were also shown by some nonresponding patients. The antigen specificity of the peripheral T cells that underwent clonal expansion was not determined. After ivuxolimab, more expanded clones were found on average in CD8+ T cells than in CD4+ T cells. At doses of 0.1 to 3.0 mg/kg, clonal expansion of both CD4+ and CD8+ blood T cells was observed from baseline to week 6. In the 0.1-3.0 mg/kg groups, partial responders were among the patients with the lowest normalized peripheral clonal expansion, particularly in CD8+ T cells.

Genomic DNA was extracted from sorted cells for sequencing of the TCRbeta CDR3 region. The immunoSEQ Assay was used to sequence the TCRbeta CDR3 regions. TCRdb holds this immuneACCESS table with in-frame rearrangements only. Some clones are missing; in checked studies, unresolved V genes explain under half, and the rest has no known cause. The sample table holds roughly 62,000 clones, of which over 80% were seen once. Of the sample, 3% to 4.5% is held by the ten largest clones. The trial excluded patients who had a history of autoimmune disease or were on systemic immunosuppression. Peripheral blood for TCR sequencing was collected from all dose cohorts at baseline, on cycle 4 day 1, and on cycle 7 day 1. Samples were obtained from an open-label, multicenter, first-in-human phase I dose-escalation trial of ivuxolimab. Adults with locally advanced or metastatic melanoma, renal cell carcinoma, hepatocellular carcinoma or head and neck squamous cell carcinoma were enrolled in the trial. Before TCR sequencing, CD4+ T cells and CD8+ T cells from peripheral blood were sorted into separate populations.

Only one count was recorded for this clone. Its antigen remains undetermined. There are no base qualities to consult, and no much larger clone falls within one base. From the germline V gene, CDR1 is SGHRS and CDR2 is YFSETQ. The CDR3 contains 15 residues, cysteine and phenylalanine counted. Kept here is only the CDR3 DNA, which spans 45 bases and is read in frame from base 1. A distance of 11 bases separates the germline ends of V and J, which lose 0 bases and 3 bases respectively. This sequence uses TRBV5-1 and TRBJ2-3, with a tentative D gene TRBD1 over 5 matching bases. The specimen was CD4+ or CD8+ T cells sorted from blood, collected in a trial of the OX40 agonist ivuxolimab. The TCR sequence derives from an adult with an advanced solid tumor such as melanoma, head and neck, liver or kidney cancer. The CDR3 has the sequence CASSLDPGRTDTQYF. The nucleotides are TGCGCCAGCAGCTTGGATCCAGGGCGGACAGATACGCAGTATTTT.